These 12 T cell receptor beta chains were all obtained from the same sample, sequenced in a study of technical replicates of blood from four donors. Profiled with immunoSEQ multiplex PCR; TCRdb holds only in-frame clones, not every one. This repertoire shows around 80,000 clones, roughly 90% found once; its top ten account for 0.41%. The sequenced sample was T cells isolated from PBMCs. All receptors derive from a human donor in good health.

V is TRBV6-1 and J is TRBJ1-2; weak D call: TRBD1 (5 bases). Germline V gene data show CDR1 as MNHNS and CDR2 as SASEGT. The CDR3 is 15 residues long. Trimming removed 0 bases from V and 5 bases from J, with 13 bases in between. CDR3 bases: TGTGCCAGCAGTGAAGCGGGCCAGGGCAGATATGGCTACACCTTC. Residues: CASSEAGQGRYGYTF.

This rearrangement joins TRBV30 to TRBJ2-5; 7 nucleotides match TRBD1. The CDR3 covers 14 residues. Germline CDR1 reads GTSNPN; CDR2 reads SVGIG (reference sequence). V was pared by 3 bases and J by 5 bases, with 9 bases of the junction left unmatched. The CDR3 DNA reads TGTGCCTGGAGCAAGGACAGGAGTGGGGAGACCCAGTACTTC. Its translation: CAWSKDRSGETQYF.

CDR3 coding DNA: TGTGCCAGCGCAACTAGCGAGTTGCACACCGGGGAGCTGTTTTTT. This translates into CASATSELHTGELFF. The chain recombines TRBV27 with TRBJ2-2; 7 bases map to TRBD2. The germline CDR1 and CDR2 sequences are MNHEY and SMNVEV (reference sequence). Unmatched junction bases numbered 9, after V lost 8 bases and J lost 3 bases. This CDR3 has 15 amino acids.

The J gene is TRBJ2-3, the V gene TRBV9; 7 bases are a match to TRBD2. The V gene end was trimmed by 0 bases and the J gene end by 4 bases; junction bases not matched to a gene: 5. CDR1 is SGDLS and CDR2 is YYNGEE in the germline V gene. The CDR3 has 15 amino acids. For the CDR3, the DNA is TGTGCCAGCAGCGTAGGGGGCGGGAGTGCAGATACGCAGTATTTT. Translating it yields CASSVGGGSADTQYF. Based on the CDR3 plus reference TRBV9 and TRBJ2-3, the full variable domain is DSGVTQTPKHLITATGQRVTLRCSPRSGDLSVYWYQQSLDQGLQFLIQYYNGEERAKGNILERFSAQQFPDLHSELNLSSLELGDSALYFCASSVGGGSADTQYFGPGTRLTVL.

The genes are TRBV5-1 and TRBJ1-2, with 7 bases aligning to TRBD1. V gave up 1 base and J gave up 5 bases; unmatched junction bases: 8. The CDR3 covers 15 residues. In germline, CDR1 is SGHRS, CDR2 YFSETQ. The CDR3 reads CASSLNAGTAYGYTF. The CDR3, as DNA: TGCGCCAGCAGCTTGAATGCCGGGACAGCGTATGGCTACACCTTC.

V and J are TRBV30 and TRBJ2-5; 9 bases fit TRBD2. The junction had 3 bases not matched to a gene; V was cut back by 1 base and J by 6 bases. Germline V gene sequence: CDR1 GTSNPN, CDR2 SVGIG (reference sequence). This CDR3 contains 13 residues. This CDR3 reads CAWSEAGGKTQYF. As DNA, the CDR3 is TGTGCCTGGAGTGAAGCGGGAGGAAAGACCCAGTACTTC.

This sequence joins TRBV19 and TRBJ1-5; 8 bases match TRBD1. This CDR3 has 14 amino acids. Germline trimming cut 5 bases from V and 7 bases from J; bases unmatched to any gene: 7. The V gene's germline CDR1 is LNHDA and CDR2 SQIVND (reference sequence). CDR3 in DNA: TGTGCCAGTAGTCCAACAGGGGGTGGCCAGCCCCAGCATTTT. It translates to CASSPTGGGQPQHF.

The rearrangement uses TRBV6-1 and TRBJ2-5, with a tentative D call TRBD1 (7 bases). This CDR3 region has 15 residues. CDR1 and CDR2 (germline): MNHNS, SASEGT. Trimming left V 0 bases short and J 4 bases short, with 12 bases between. The CDR3 nucleotides read TGTGCCAGCAGTGAAGCTCCAGGGGGGAGAGAGACCCAGTACTTC. It is translated as CASSEAPGGRETQYF.

The chain links TRBV5-1 to TRBJ2-1; D might be TRBD2 (5 bases). Trimming took 2 bases from V and 0 from J, leaving 9 bases between them. The CDR3 is made up of 15 amino acids. CDR1 is SGHRS, CDR2 YFSETQ, per germline. In nucleotides, the CDR3 is TGCGCCAGCAGCTTTGACGGGGACTCCTACAATGAGCAGTTCTTC. As protein: CASSFDGDSYNEQFF.

The chain couples TRBV18 to TRBJ1-3, with D unclear. The CDR3 loop spans 16 amino acids. In germline, CDR1 is KGHSH, CDR2 LQKENI. Trimming cost V 0 bases and J 4 bases, with 13 bases left between them. This CDR3 reads CASSPPLSGGGNTIYF. CDR3 in DNA: TGTGCCAGCTCACCACCGTTATCTGGAGGGGGAAACACCATATATTTT.

The rearrangement links TRBV28 to TRBJ1-1, with a weak D call TRBD1 (5 bases). V lost 6 bases, J lost 1 base, and 9 bases lay in between. Germline V CDR1 and CDR2: MDHEN, SYDVKM. The CDR3 has 13 residues. CDR3 nucleotides: TGTGCCAGCAGGGGGGGTTGGAACACTGAAGCTTTCTTT. Its translation is CASRGGWNTEAFF.

The CDR3 DNA follows: TGTGCCAGCAGCTCACCGCCCCGGCGGGGGCCTGGAAACACCATATATTTT. Protein sequence: CASSSPPRRGPGNTIYF. This chain joins TRBV11-2 and TRBJ1-3; TRBD1 is a possible D gene (6 bases). This CDR3 region has 17 residues. Between the trimmed V and J ends, which lost 4 bases and 2 bases, there was a span of 18 bases. Germline V gene sequence: CDR1 SGHAT, CDR2 FQNNGV.